Detailed here is one T cell receptor (beta chain). The data originate from a study of blood T cell repertoires in COVID-19. Study in general: Some COVID-19 samples were acute and others convalescent; all came from the United States, Italy and Spain.

The CDR3 covers 14 residues. Losses at the gene ends were 4 bases for V and 4 bases for J; bases not matched to a gene: 3. Germline V gene data show CDR1 as KGHSH and CDR2 as LQKENI. The authors' processing: Nucleated cell counts were estimated from reference gene primer amplification. Generated by immunoSEQ multiplex PCR, the TCRdb table keeps only in-frame clones and is missing some. That table furnishes V, J and clone size, whereas the DNA furnished D and trimming. The sample lists approximately 85,000 clones, 75% to 85% seen once, with 10% to 15% in the top ten. The rearrangement uses TRBV18 and TRBJ2-2, with 7 bases fitting TRBD1. This clonotype was sampled from a human donor in a cohort sampled during active COVID-19. Sequences were obtained from peripheral blood. CDR3 DNA sequence: TGTGCCAGCTCACGGACAGGACTCACCGGGGAGCTGTTTTTT. Protein product: CASSRTGLTGELFF.